These 28 T cell receptor beta chains share one sample of origin, sequenced in a study of Ad26.COV2.S vaccination and SARS-CoV-2 variants. Using immunoSEQ multiplex PCR, the repertoire was profiled, and TCRdb retains in-frame clones only, with some absent. The sample has roughly 300,000 clones, 88% seen once. Treatment: about 20 received Ad26.COV2.S at low or high dose, single or two shots; 5 received placebo; per-sample allocation not given. Specimen acquisition occurred on day 63 following the initial vaccine or placebo injection. Sequencing was performed on peripheral blood, taken in a trial of Ad26.COV2.S vaccine versus placebo. The source is a person aged 18 to 59 who received the Ad26.COV2.S COVID-19 vaccine or a placebo.

This chain links TRBV28 with TRBJ1-5; 8 bases align to TRBD1. The V gene end was trimmed by 5 bases and the J gene end by 4 bases; junction bases not matched to a gene: 4. CDR3 length equals 14 residues. In germline, CDR1 is MDHEN, CDR2 SYDVKM. For the CDR3, the DNA is TGTGCCAGCAGTATACAGGGGGTTAATCAGCCCCAGCATTTT. Protein sequence: CASSIQGVNQPQHF.

The gene calls are TRBV7-9 and TRBJ2-7; D assignment may be TRBD1 or TRBD2 (6 bases each). CDR1 is SEHNR, CDR2 FQNEAQ, per germline (reference sequence). V gave up 6 bases and J gave up 1 base, with 16 bases separating them. This CDR3 has 15 residues. The CDR3 bases are TGTGCCAGCAGTCCTAGAGGGGGGAGTTCCTACGAGCAGTACTTC. Translation: CASSPRGGSSYEQYF. The full variable domain, completed using reference TRBV7-9 and TRBJ2-7, is DTGVSQNPRHKITKRGQNVTFRCDPISEHNRLYWYRQTLGQGPEFLTYFQNEAQLEKSRLLSDRFSAERPKGSFSTLEIQRTEQGDSAMYLCASSPRGGSSYEQYFGPGTRLTVT.

The chain is built from TRBV9 and TRBJ2-7, with D tentatively TRBD1 (6 bases). The CDR3 covers 14 residues. Germline-derived CDR1 and CDR2 are SGDLS and YYNGEE. The V end lost 2 bases, the J end lost 4 bases, and 13 bases lay between the germline ends. CDR3 in DNA: TGTGCCAGCAGCGTCACCGGGACACAATACGAGCAGTACTTC. This gives the protein CASSVTGTQYEQYF.

The gene calls are TRBV7-8 and TRBJ2-1, with 7 bases identical to TRBD2. J lost 7 bases, V lost 3 bases, and 9 bases had no gene match. There are 15 residues in the CDR3. From germline, CDR1 is SGHVS and CDR2 FQNEAQ. This CDR3 is CASSLASGVWNEQFF. DNA of the CDR3: TGTGCCAGCAGCTTGGCCAGCGGGGTCTGGAATGAGCAGTTCTTC.

Details on this clone: The sample contains more than one DNA sequence encoding this CDR3. The V and J genes are TRBV18 and TRBJ1-2, with D maybe TRBD1 (5 bases). Per the germline V gene, CDR1 is KGHSH and CDR2 is LQKENI. The CDR3 has 13 residues. V was clipped by 3 bases and J by 4 bases, with 9 bases between them. The CDR3 bases are TGTGCCAGCTCACCGGGTCAGGGCTATGGCTACACCTTC. Protein product: CASSPGQGYGYTF.

The gene calls are TRBV5-5 and TRBJ2-2, with a tentative D call TRBD1 (6 bases). Germline values: CDR1 SGHKS, CDR2 YYEKEE (reference sequence). Trimming removed 1 base from V and 0 bases from J, with 10 bases in between. The CDR3 runs 16 residues. CDR3 in DNA: TGTGCCAGCAGCTTGTTGAGACAGGCGAACACCGGGGAGCTGTTTTTT. This codes for CASSLLRQANTGELFF. The variable domain in full, completed from reference TRBV5-5 and TRBJ2-2, reads DAGVTQSPTHLIKTRGQQVTLRCSPISGHKSVSWYQQVLGQGPQFIFQYYEKEERGRGNFPDRFSARQFPNYSSELNVNALLLGDSALYLCASSLLRQANTGELFFGEGSRLTVL.

The chain carries TRBV11-3 and TRBJ2-7; D is unresolved. Germline V gene lookup returns CDR1 SGHNT and CDR2 YENEEA. This CDR3 contains 13 residues. V gave up 2 bases and J gave up 3 bases, with 8 bases separating them. CDR3 bases: TGTGCCAGCAGCTTAAATAGGAACTACGAGCAGTACTTC. Translating gives CASSLNRNYEQYF.

The chain's CDR3 is CASSSTGVGNSPLHF. The CDR3 coding sequence is TGTGCCAGCAGCTCGACAGGGGTTGGTAATTCACCCCTCCACTTT. The rearrangement joins TRBV5-4 to TRBJ1-6, with TRBD1 identical over 8 bases. V shed 3 bases, J shed 6 bases, and the junction held 5 bases outside the gene matches. There are 15 residues in the CDR3. The germline gives CDR1 SGHNT, CDR2 YYREEE (reference sequence).

This chain links TRBV6-5 with TRBJ2-7; 7 bases are a match to TRBD2. J was trimmed by 5 bases and V by 7 bases; bases with no gene match: 5. CDR3 length equals 12 residues. Germline V gene lookup returns CDR1 MNHEY and CDR2 SVGAGI. CDR3: CASKRDLDEQYF. CDR3 nucleotides: TGTGCCAGCAAGCGGGATTTGGACGAGCAGTACTTC.

This chain uses TRBV5-4 with TRBJ2-3; weak D call: TRBD2 (7 bases). In germline, CDR1 is SGHNT, CDR2 YYREEE (reference sequence). V shed 2 bases and J shed 2 bases, with 12 bases lying between them. CDR3 length: 15 amino acids. CDR3 sequence reads: CASSLRGALTDTQYF. The CDR3 nucleotides read TGTGCCAGCAGCTTACGGGGGGCCCTCACAGATACGCAGTATTTT.

This clone was counted a few times. The chain is built from TRBV7-2 and TRBJ2-7; maybe TRBD2 (6 bases). V lost 1 base to trimming and J lost 1 base, with 8 bases between them. Germline values: CDR1 SGHTA, CDR2 FQGNSA. This CDR3 comprises 14 residues. CDR3 in DNA: TGTGCCAGCAGCTTAGGGCGGGGTTCCTACGAGCAGTACTTC. Translated: CASSLGRGSYEQYF. Complete variable domain (other parts from reference TRBV7-2 and TRBJ2-7): GAGVSQSPSNKVTEKGKDVELRCDPISGHTALYWYRQSLGQGLEFLIYFQGNSAPDKSGLPSDRFSAERTGGSVSTLTIQRTQQEDSAVYLCASSLGRGSYEQYFGPGTRLTVT.

The chain joins TRBV5-8 to TRBJ2-5, with D unclear. Germline V gene data show CDR1 as SGHTS and CDR2 as YDEGEE. The CDR3 runs 14 residues. Trimming took off 1 base at V and 1 base at J, with 8 bases between the two ends. The DNA for the CDR3 is TGTGCCAGCAGCTTGTCTAACAGCCAAGAGACCCAGTACTTC. Amino acid sequence: CASSLSNSQETQYF.

The chain uses TRBV7-2 and TRBJ2-7; TRBD2 is a possible D gene (5 bases). Trimming cost V 5 bases and J 2 bases, with 16 bases left between them. Germline V gives CDR1 SGHTA, CDR2 FQGNSA. The CDR3 spans 15 residues. CDR3 bases: TGTGCCAGCAGCCTTACGGAAGGAGGCACCTACGAGCAGTACTTC. Protein sequence: CASSLTEGGTYEQYF.

Concerning this clone: A far larger clone is a single base away, which makes a read error likely. The chain combines TRBV6-2 or TRBV6-3 with TRBJ1-1; D unclear. This CDR3 spans 11 amino acids. From germline, CDR1 is MNHEY and CDR2 SVGEGT. Trimming shortened V by 4 bases and J by 1 base, and 1 base separated the two germline ends. The CDR3 loop reads CASSSNTEAFF. CDR3 nucleotides: TGTGCCAGCAGTTCGAACACTGAAGCTTTCTTT.

This chain links TRBV19 with TRBJ1-4; no reliable D call. V lost 7 bases and J lost 2, with 17 bases in between. The CDR3 totals 16 residues. CDR1 is LNHDA and CDR2 is SQIVND in the germline V gene (reference sequence). In nucleotides, the CDR3 is TGTGCCAGTACTACAGCTGTCGGGCCTACTAATGAAAAACTGTTTTTT. Protein product: CASTTAVGPTNEKLFF.

This clone was counted a single time. The chain combines TRBV6-5 with TRBJ2-7; 7 bases fit TRBD1. The CDR3 extends over 13 amino acids. Per the germline V gene, CDR1 is MNHEY and CDR2 is SVGAGI. Germline trimming cut 7 bases from V and 3 bases from J; bases unmatched to any gene: 6. The CDR3 DNA sequence: TGTGCCAGCATACCGGGACAGAACTACGAGCAGTACTTC. This codes for CASIPGQNYEQYF.

V and J are TRBV18 and TRBJ2-5; D possibly corresponds to TRBD2 (6 bases). Germline CDR1 and CDR2: KGHSH and LQKENI. V gave up 2 bases and J gave up 7 bases, with 20 bases separating them. This CDR3 comprises 16 residues. The CDR3 region is CASSPTSSEGGATQYF. CDR3 bases: TGTGCCAGCTCACCAACCTCTAGCGAAGGTGGCGCGACCCAGTACTTC.

In its sample, this clone was seen a few times. The genes are TRBV6-6 and TRBJ2-1; TRBD1 matches 8 bases. The CDR3 is 15 residues long. V trimming: 6 bases; J trimming: 1 base; junction bases outside the gene matches: 5. Germline assignment: CDR1 MNHNY and CDR2 SVGAGI (reference sequence). CDR3 DNA: TGTGCCAGCAGCGATCAGGGGGCATCCTACAATGAGCAGTTCTTC. Its protein product is CASSDQGASYNEQFF.

The V call is TRBV7-3, the J call TRBJ1-4, with no clear D. The V end lost 2 bases, the J end lost 5 bases, and 12 bases lay between the germline ends. The CDR3 is 15 residues long. Per germline, CDR1 SGHTA and CDR2 FQGTGA. The CDR3 loop is CASSLFSRGNEKLFF. Written as DNA, the CDR3 is TGTGCCAGCAGCTTATTCTCACGGGGAAATGAAAAACTGTTTTTT.

The chain is built from TRBV7-9 and TRBJ2-5, with TRBD1 identical over 11 bases. Trimming at V came to 5 bases and at J to 5 bases, leaving 10 bases not matched to a gene. This CDR3 contains 16 residues. In germline, CDR1 is SEHNR, CDR2 FQNEAQ (reference sequence). The CDR3 nucleotides are TGTGCCAGCAGCCTTCAGGGACAGGGGGTTGCGGAGACCCAGTACTTC. It yields the protein CASSLQGQGVAETQYF.

Here the CDR3 DNA reads TGTGCCAGCAGTCAACCGGGACAGGGGATCTACGAGCAGTACTTC. Translating it yields CASSQPGQGIYEQYF. The chain is built from TRBV2 and TRBJ2-7; 10 bases fit TRBD1. CDR3 length equals 15 residues. Germline V gene data show CDR1 as SNHLY and CDR2 as FYNNEI. Trimming took 5 bases from V and 3 from J; bases not matched to a gene: 7.

This chain uses TRBV30 with TRBJ2-5; weak D call: TRBD1 (6 bases). Trimming stripped 3 bases from V and 4 bases from J, with 9 bases between. The CDR3 length is 12 residues. Germline V gene sequence: CDR1 GTSNPN, CDR2 SVGIG (reference sequence). CDR3 protein: CAWRQGPETQYF. CDR3 nucleotide sequence: TGTGCCTGGAGACAGGGACCAGAGACCCAGTACTTC.

The chain has TRBV5-6 and TRBJ2-7; D gene ambiguous. Germline values: CDR1 SGHDT, CDR2 YYEEEE. Between the trimmed V and J ends, which lost 0 bases and 2 bases, there was a span of 9 bases. The CDR3 runs to 14 residues. The CDR3 DNA reads as TGTGCCAGCAGCTTGGGATCCGGAGCCTACGAGCAGTACTTC. Its protein is CASSLGSGAYEQYF.

The V and J genes are TRBV2 and TRBJ1-4; D unresolved. V gave up 8 bases and J gave up 0 bases, with 13 bases separating them. CDR1 and CDR2 from the germline V gene are SNHLY and FYNNEI. This CDR3 is 15 amino acids long. CDR3: CASVIHHATNEKLFF. CDR3 bases: TGTGCCAGCGTAATACACCATGCAACTAATGAAAAACTGTTTTTT.

A note on this clone: Different DNA sequences within this sample yield the same CDR3. The V gene is TRBV6-2 or TRBV6-3, the J gene TRBJ2-3; D is unclear. This CDR3 is built from 15 residues. In germline, CDR1 is MNHEY, CDR2 SVGEGT. V was clipped by 2 bases and J by 1 base, with 10 bases between them. Written as DNA, the CDR3 is TGTGCCAGCAGTTACCCTACCGGAGGCACAGATACGCAGTATTTT. This sequence encodes CASSYPTGGTDTQYF.

This clone has just one count. J is TRBJ2-7 and V is TRBV25-1; D is unresolved. The CDR3 contains 16 residues. The V end lost 3 bases, the J end lost 2 bases, and 17 bases lay between the germline ends. The germline CDR1 and CDR2 sequences are MGHDK and SYGVNS. DNA for the CDR3: TGTGCCAGCAGTGATTCGACGTCGCAGAAGCCCTACGAGCAGTACTTC. As protein: CASSDSTSQKPYEQYF.

This clone has a single count. The V and J genes are TRBV7-3 and TRBJ2-3; 11 bases align to TRBD2. CDR1 is SGHTA and CDR2 is FQGTGA in the germline V gene. Germline trimming cut 4 bases from V and 3 bases from J; bases unmatched to any gene: 9. The CDR3 sequence is 17 residues long. CDR3 loop: CASSSSGTSGRTDTQYF. CDR3 sequence (DNA): TGTGCCAGCAGCTCATCTGGGACTAGCGGTAGGACAGATACGCAGTATTTT.

The rearrangement joins TRBV30 to TRBJ1-1; D is possibly TRBD1 (6 bases). Deletions cut 4 bases from V and 1 base from J, with 10 bases between. The V gene's germline CDR1 is GTSNPN and CDR2 SVGIG (reference sequence). The CDR3 contains 13 residues. CDR3 in amino acids: CAWTRQENTEAFF. CDR3 nucleotides: TGTGCCTGGACCCGACAGGAGAACACTGAAGCTTTCTTT.